The 8 T cell receptor beta chains presented below share a single source sample, sequenced in a study of shared clonotypes between healthy human individuals (dated by TCRdb to about 2020). Library generation was performed with the immunoSEQ multiplex PCR assay. As stored in TCRdb, this immuneACCESS dataset retains in-frame rearrangements with V and J assigned. A fraction of the clones does not appear; measured against another copy, unresolved V genes explain less than half of the discrepancy, and the remainder lacks a known reason. Recorded for this sample are about 92,000 clones; around half of them occurred a single time. The ten top clones hold approximately 16% of the sample. Sequenced: PBMCs. Source of these receptors: a woman between 40 and 55 years old in good health. Some clones in this sample may be carry-over from other donors' samples.

V usage is TRBV9 and J usage is TRBJ2-7, with TRBD2 matching over 11 bases. This CDR3 comprises 16 residues. Germline loops: CDR1 SGDLS, CDR2 YYNGEE. V shed 3 bases and J 2 bases; nucleotides not matched to a gene: 7. In DNA, the CDR3 is TGTGCCAGCAGCGAAGGGACTAGCGGTGACGCCTACGAGCAGTACTTC. Protein sequence: CASSEGTSGDAYEQYF.

This clone appeared many times. The sample holds other DNA sequences that translate to the same CDR3. The CDR3: CASSLVATGGGQGEQYF. The DNA for the CDR3 is TGTGCCAGCAGCTTAGTGGCTACGGGCGGGGGGCAAGGGGAGCAGTACTTC. The chain uses TRBV7-2 and TRBJ2-7, with 8 bases identical to TRBD2. The J segment lost 7 bases and the V segment lost 1 base, leaving 15 bases of the junction unmatched. This CDR3 contains 17 residues. The germline V gene has CDR1 SGHTA and CDR2 FQGNSA.

The chain links TRBV28 to TRBJ1-5; no reliable D call. CDR1 MDHEN and CDR2 SYDVKM come from the germline V gene. This CDR3 spans 13 amino acids. The V end was cut by 6 bases, the J end by 2 bases, with 8 bases between. The CDR3 DNA follows: TGTGCCAGCAGCGATAGGGGCAATCAGCCCCAGCATTTT. Encoded protein: CASSDRGNQPQHF.

This clone was found many times. The rearrangement uses TRBV6-5 and TRBJ2-1, with 10 bases fitting TRBD1. J gave up 8 bases and V 6 bases, and 7 bases lay outside the gene matches. Looked up from germline, CDR1 is MNHEY and CDR2 is SVGAGI. The CDR3 contains 14 residues. As DNA, the CDR3 is TGTGCCAGCAGCGGCGGGACAGGGGTCGATGAGCAGTTCTTC. Its protein product is CASSGGTGVDEQFF.

This clone showed up many times. At the DNA level, this CDR3 is encoded by other sequences in the same sample as well. The CDR3: CASSVVSDADTQYF. Written as DNA, the CDR3 is TGTGCCAGCAGCGTAGTGTCAGACGCAGATACGCAGTATTTT. V usage is TRBV9 and J usage is TRBJ2-3; D gene uncertain. V lost 0 bases and J lost 4, with 9 bases in between. Per germline, CDR1 SGDLS and CDR2 YYNGEE. CDR3 length: 14 residues.

This sequence joins TRBV2 and TRBJ2-5; possibly TRBD1 for D (6 bases). The tail of the sequence fits TRBJ2-7 better, so the J call may be wrong. The CDR3 has 16 residues. Germline V gives CDR1 SNHLY, CDR2 FYNNEI. The CDR3 region is CASSPYRAAQGTEQYF. The CDR3 DNA reads TGTGCCAGCAGTCCCTACAGGGCGGCCCAGGGTACCGAGCAGTACTTC.

The chain has TRBV6-1 and TRBJ2-3, with 8 bases aligning to TRBD2. The J segment lost 0 bases and the V segment lost 8 bases, leaving 4 bases of the junction unmatched. Germline V CDR1 and CDR2: MNHNS, SASEGT. This CDR3 has 14 residues. The CDR3 here is CASGTGGSTDTQYF. The CDR3 DNA follows: TGTGCCAGCGGAACGGGGGGGAGCACAGATACGCAGTATTTT.

The chain has TRBV28 and TRBJ2-1; 8 nucleotides align to TRBD2. V lost 4 bases to trimming and J lost 2 bases; unmatched junction nucleotides: 4. CDR3 size: 15 residues. Germline lookup yields CDR1 MDHEN and CDR2 SYDVKM. CDR3 DNA: TGTGCCAGCAGTTCGCGGCGGGGGGCCTACAATGAGCAGTTCTTC. Translation: CASSSRRGAYNEQFF.